Below, 32 T cell receptor beta chains from the same sample are listed, as sequenced in a study of blood T cell repertoires in COVID-19. The assay was immunoSEQ multiplex PCR, and TCRdb's table has in-frame clones only and misses some. Of 200,000 to 250,000 clones detected, roughly 85% appear once; the ten largest clones hold roughly 12%. Sequenced material: peripheral blood. The receptor source for this set is a woman aged 18-35 years who had recovered from COVID-19.

This chain uses TRBV21-1 with TRBJ2-1; the table's D call TRBD2 went unverified against the DNA. TRBV21-1 is deemed a pseudogene. The CDR3 runs to 14 residues. The CDR3 loop is CASELAVLNNEQFF. Written as DNA, the CDR3 is TGTGCCAGCGAACTAGCGGTACTAAACAATGAGCAGTTCTTC.

The CDR3 DNA reads TGTGCCAGCAGCCAGCTCAAGGAGGGGACTGAAGCTTTCTTT. Translated: CASSQLKEGTEAFF. V gene TRBV4-2 combines with J gene TRBJ1-1; D is possibly TRBD1 (5 bases). V lost 3 bases, J lost 5 bases, and 13 bases lay in between. Germline CDR1 LGHNA, CDR2 YNFKEQ. The CDR3 runs to 14 residues.

As to this clone: The junction departs from the called germline gene at one end, perhaps through a read error. The chain has TRBV7-2 and TRBJ2-5, with 10 bases matching TRBD2. This CDR3 comprises 14 residues. CDR1 and CDR2 from the germline V gene are SGHTA and FQGNSA. The CDR3 DNA sequence: TGTGCCAGCAACTTAGCGGGAGGAGGGGAGACCCAGTACTTC. Protein: CASNLAGGGETQYF.

The J gene is TRBJ2-1, the V gene TRBV6-2 or TRBV6-3, with TRBD1 matching 9 bases. In germline, CDR1 is MNHEY, CDR2 SVGEGT. CDR3 length: 15 amino acids. V shed 5 bases and J 1 base; nucleotides not matched to a gene: 3. The CDR3 loop is CASSLDRGSYNEQFF. CDR3 coding DNA: TGTGCCAGCAGTCTGGACAGGGGTTCCTACAATGAGCAGTTCTTC.

The rearrangement uses TRBV5-1 and TRBJ2-3; TRBD2 aligns across 9 bases. The trim removed 1 base at V and 3 bases at J, leaving 6 bases unmatched. Germline V gene lookup returns CDR1 SGHRS and CDR2 YFSETQ. The CDR3 covers 16 residues. CDR3 nucleotides: TGCGCCAGCAGCTTGCGTGCGGGAGGGCTAACAGATACGCAGTATTTT. It yields the protein CASSLRAGGLTDTQYF.

The chain recombines TRBV7-6 with TRBJ2-1; D is possibly TRBD1 (6 bases). CDR1 and CDR2 (germline): SGHVS, FNYEAQ. The CDR3 length is 15 residues. Between the trimmed V and J ends, which lost 1 base and 2 bases, there was a span of 9 bases. The CDR3 nucleotides are TGTGCCAGCAGCTTAGGGCAGGGGACCTACAATGAGCAGTTCTTC. It is translated as CASSLGQGTYNEQFF.

The chain is built from TRBV5-4 and TRBJ1-1; 9 bases are shared with TRBD1. This CDR3 has 17 amino acids. The junction had 9 bases not matched to a gene; V was cut back by 0 bases and J by 3 bases. Germline loops: CDR1 SGHNT, CDR2 YYREEE (reference sequence). The CDR3 loop reads CASSLGLGTGRYTEAFF. CDR3 DNA: TGTGCCAGCAGCTTGGGTTTGGGGACAGGGCGATACACTGAAGCTTTCTTT.

The V call is TRBV11-2, the J call TRBJ2-1; 9 nucleotides match TRBD1. The CDR3 loop spans 13 amino acids. Germline CDR1 SGHAT, CDR2 FQNNGV. With 5 bases clipped from V and 15 bases from J, the junction kept 11 bases outside the gene matches. In nucleotides, the CDR3 is TGTGCCAGCAGCGCCCTAGGTGGGACAGGGTCGTTCTTC. This encodes CASSALGGTGSFF. Together with reference TRBV11-2 and TRBJ2-1, the CDR3 gives the full variable domain: EAGVAQSPRYKIIEKRQSVAFWCNPISGHATLYWYQQILGQGPKLLIQFQNNGVVDDSQLPKDRFSAERLKGVDSTLKIQPAKLEDSAVYLCASSALGGTGSFFGPGTRLTVL.

This chain connects TRBV14 to TRBJ2-1, with D possibly TRBD2 on 5 matching bases. There are 13 residues in the CDR3. V was shortened by 4 bases and J by 2 bases, with 6 bases between the two germline ends. Germline assignment: CDR1 SGHDN and CDR2 FVKESK. CDR3 in DNA: TGTGCCAGCAGCCTGGGAGCCTACAATGAGCAGTTCTTC. It specifies CASSLGAYNEQFF.

The chain combines TRBV4-2 with TRBJ2-1; D gene ambiguous. V lost 5 bases and J 7 bases, leaving 6 bases between the germline ends. CDR1 LGHNA and CDR2 YNFKEQ come from the germline V gene. There are 11 residues in the CDR3. CDR3 residues: CASSGVNEQFF. The CDR3 bases are TGTGCCAGCAGCGGAGTGAATGAGCAGTTCTTC.

This clone has only a few counts. The chain is built from TRBV6-8 and TRBJ1-2; D is ambiguous. In germline, CDR1 is MNHGY, CDR2 SAAAGT. The V end was cut by 0 bases, the J end by 6 bases, with 8 bases between. The CDR3 contains 13 residues. The CDR3 region has the DNA TGTGCCAGCAGTTACTCTACTGTTGATGGCTACACCTTC. This encodes CASSYSTVDGYTF.

This chain uses TRBV4-1 with TRBJ1-5, with D uncertain. Per the germline V gene, CDR1 is MGHRA and CDR2 is YSYEKL. CDR3 length: 14 amino acids. Between the trimmed V and J ends, which lost 1 base and 1 base, there was a span of 5 bases. CDR3 in amino acids: CASSQVLSNQPQHF. The CDR3 nucleotides read TGCGCCAGCAGCCAAGTACTCAGCAATCAGCCCCAGCATTTT.

This clone was observed once. This chain uses TRBV18 with TRBJ2-5; 14 nucleotides match TRBD2. CDR1 KGHSH and CDR2 LQKENI come from the germline V gene. After removal of 6 bases from V and 4 bases from J, the junction contained 7 bases not matched to a gene. The CDR3 sequence is 16 residues long. Here the CDR3 DNA reads TGTGCCAGCTCCCCCCGGACTAGCGGGAGGTTAGAGACCCAGTACTTC. As protein: CASSPRTSGRLETQYF.

The V gene is TRBV25-1, the J gene TRBJ2-7, with 7 bases that match TRBD2. Losses at the gene ends were 3 bases for V and 1 base for J; bases not matched to a gene: 6. The CDR3 extends over 15 amino acids. CDR1 is MGHDK, CDR2 SYGVNS, per germline. In nucleotides, the CDR3 is TGTGCCAGCAGTGATCCTAGGCGGGGGTCCTACGAGCAGTACTTC. This gives the protein CASSDPRRGSYEQYF.

The chain joins TRBV7-2 to TRBJ1-5; D might be TRBD1 (6 bases). Germline values: CDR1 SGHTA, CDR2 FQGNSA. The V end lost 2 bases, the J end lost 4 bases, and 9 bases lay between the germline ends. There are 14 residues in the CDR3. CDR3 bases: TGTGCCAGCAGCTTATCTGGACAGAATCAGCCCCAGCATTTT. Translating gives CASSLSGQNQPQHF.

This clone was seen a few times. CDR3 DNA sequence: TGTGCCAGCAGCTTAGACGGGACTCCCTTAGCCAAAAACATTCAGTACTTC. As protein: CASSLDGTPLAKNIQYF. The V call is TRBV7-9, the J call TRBJ2-4; a possible D gene is TRBD2 (6 bases). CDR3 size: 17 residues. Germline loops: CDR1 SEHNR, CDR2 FQNEAQ (reference sequence). The ends were cut back, 1 base at V and 0 bases at J, with 13 bases in the middle. The full variable domain, with the rest looked up from reference TRBV7-9 and TRBJ2-4, is DTGVSQNPRHKITKRGQNVTFRCDPISEHNRLYWYRQTLGQGPEFLTYFQNEAQLEKSRLLSDRFSAERPKGSFSTLEIQRTEQGDSAMYLCASSLDGTPLAKNIQYFGAGTRLSVL.

This CDR3 is CSVEDLGDSYGYTF. Here the CDR3 DNA reads TGCAGCGTTGAAGATCTAGGGGACAGCTATGGCTACACCTTC. The chain is built from TRBV29-1 and TRBJ1-2, with TRBD1 matching over 7 bases. J lost 4 bases, V lost 0 bases, and 5 bases had no gene match. Germline CDR1 SQVTM, CDR2 ANQGSEA. This CDR3 has 14 amino acids.

This rearrangement joins TRBV5-4 to TRBJ2-1; D may be TRBD2 (6 bases). Germline assignment: CDR1 SGHNT and CDR2 YYREEE (reference sequence). Trimming shortened V by 3 bases and J by 4 bases, and 14 bases separated the two germline ends. This CDR3 region has 15 residues. CDR3 nucleotides: TGTGCCAGCAGCTCTGGTAGCGGCCTTTACAATGAGCAGTTCTTC. It codes for CASSSGSGLYNEQFF.

This rearrangement joins TRBV4-3 to TRBJ1-1; D is unresolved. Trimming took 0 bases from V and 2 from J, leaving 16 bases between them. The germline V gene has CDR1 LGHNA and CDR2 YSLEER. The CDR3 has 17 residues. CDR3 loop: CASSQDLIIQANTEAFF. CDR3 sequence (DNA): TGCGCCAGCAGCCAAGACCTCATTATCCAGGCAAACACTGAAGCTTTCTTT.

The gene calls are TRBV18 and TRBJ2-3; 10 bases map to TRBD1. V lost 3 bases, J lost 9 bases, and 15 bases stayed unmatched. CDR1 KGHSH and CDR2 LQKENI come from the germline V gene. The CDR3 extends over 17 amino acids. In nucleotides, the CDR3 is TGTGCCAGCTCACCGTCCCACGACAGGGGGACAGGGGAAACGCAGTATTTT. Residues: CASSPSHDRGTGETQYF.

V usage is TRBV30 and J usage is TRBJ1-2, with 10 bases identical to TRBD1. The CDR3 is 13 amino acids. Germline lookup yields CDR1 GTSNPN and CDR2 SVGIG (reference sequence). With 3 bases clipped from V and 10 bases from J, the junction kept 8 bases outside the gene matches. Here the CDR3 reads CAWRDGQGGIYTF. CDR3 in DNA: TGTGCCTGGAGGGACGGACAGGGGGGGATCTACACCTTC.

V is TRBV10-3 and J is TRBJ2-7; D uncertain. The CDR3 sequence is 14 residues long. Trimming took off 0 bases at V and 2 bases at J, with 8 bases between the two ends. Germline CDR1 and CDR2: ENHRY and SYGVKD. The CDR3, as DNA: TGTGCCATCAGTGAGTCACGGTCGACCTACGAGCAGTACTTC. Its protein is CAISESRSTYEQYF.

This rearrangement joins TRBV30 to TRBJ1-5, with a tentative D call TRBD1 (6 bases). Germline CDR1 is GTSNPN and CDR2 is SVGIG (reference sequence). There are 13 residues in the CDR3. The V gene lost 3 bases and the J gene lost 7 bases, with 13 bases spanning the gap. CDR3 residues: CAWSRTDGQPQHF. The DNA of the CDR3 is TGTGCCTGGAGCAGGACAGACGGCCAGCCCCAGCATTTT.

This chain's CDR3 is CASSFLQMPGYGYTF. CDR3 DNA: TGTGCCAGCAGCTTTTTACAGATGCCAGGCTATGGCTACACCTTC. The V call is TRBV7-2, the J call TRBJ1-2, with D unresolved. Germline V CDR1 and CDR2: SGHTA, FQGNSA. CDR3 length: 15 residues. Trimming removed 3 bases at V and 4 bases at J, with 15 bases between.

This clone appeared once. V is TRBV5-1 and J is TRBJ2-1; 8 bases are a match to TRBD2. The CDR3 has 18 amino acids. In germline, CDR1 is SGHRS, CDR2 YFSETQ. The V gene end was trimmed by 0 bases and the J gene end by 1 base; junction bases not matched to a gene: 9. The CDR3 spells CASSLGLAGHGSYNEQFF. DNA for the CDR3: TGCGCCAGCAGCTTGGGTCTAGCGGGTCATGGTTCCTACAATGAGCAGTTCTTC.

This clone was seen a single time. This chain links TRBV20-1 with TRBJ1-2; tentatively, D is TRBD1 (5 bases). V lost 3 bases to trimming and J lost 1 base, with 9 bases between them. The CDR3 covers 13 residues. In germline, CDR1 is DFQATT, CDR2 SNEGSKA (reference sequence). The CDR3 spells CSASGAINYGYTF. In DNA form, the CDR3 reads TGCAGTGCTAGTGGGGCGATTAACTATGGCTACACCTTC.

The table lists this clone with a count of one. The V call is TRBV12-2, the J call TRBJ2-2; no DNA check was done on the table's D call, TRBD2. TRBV12-2 is noted as a pseudogene. The CDR3 length is 19 residues. For the CDR3, the DNA is TGTGCAAGTCGCTTAGATCGACTAGCGGGAGGGCCTGGTGACGGGGAGCTGTTTTTT. It encodes CASRLDRLAGGPGDGELFF.

V usage is TRBV29-1 and J usage is TRBJ1-6, with D tentatively TRBD1 (6 bases). From germline, CDR1 is SQVTM and CDR2 ANQGSEA. Trimming cost V 6 bases and J 9 bases, with 15 bases left between them. This CDR3 is built from 13 residues. CDR3 sequence (DNA): TGCAGCGTCCGGTGGCAGGGGAGTTCACCCCTCCACTTT. It translates to CSVRWQGSSPLHF.

The chain is built from TRBV18 and TRBJ2-7, with 10 positions matching TRBD2. With V trimmed by 3 bases and J by 5 bases, 7 bases remained unmatched. This CDR3 comprises 15 residues. CDR1 is KGHSH and CDR2 is LQKENI in the germline V gene. The CDR3: CASSPPSGRIDEQYF. The CDR3 DNA sequence: TGTGCCAGCTCACCCCCTAGCGGGAGAATCGACGAGCAGTACTTC.

CDR3 bases: TGTGCCAGCAGTTACGCACAGGGTAACGAGCAGTACTTC. Protein sequence: CASSYAQGNEQYF. V and J are TRBV6-5 and TRBJ2-7; weak D call: TRBD1 (6 bases). Germline values: CDR1 MNHEY, CDR2 SVGAGI. The CDR3 loop spans 13 amino acids. Trimming shortened V by 2 bases and J by 5 bases, and 10 bases separated the two germline ends.

The chain combines TRBV10-2 with TRBJ2-1; D call uncertain. The ends were cut back, 3 bases at V and 3 bases at J, with 6 bases in the middle. This CDR3 comprises 13 residues. CDR1 and CDR2 from the germline V gene are WSHSY and SAAADI. CDR3 residues: CASSDAVYNEQFF. The DNA for the CDR3 is TGCGCCAGCAGTGACGCAGTCTACAATGAGCAGTTCTTC.

This chain uses TRBV14 with TRBJ1-1; 9 nucleotides line up with TRBD1. Germline CDR1 is SGHDN and CDR2 is FVKESK. The CDR3 sequence is 12 residues long. V shed 4 bases, J shed 10 bases, and the junction held 4 bases outside the gene matches. The CDR3 here is CASSLGQGRAFF. The CDR3 DNA reads TGTGCCAGCAGCCTCGGACAGGGGAGAGCTTTCTTT.